These 22 T cell receptor beta chains were sequenced from one sample in a study of blood T cells in healthy people across ages. Then a second PCR, running roughly 7 to 11 cycles, was carried out with a sample-barcoded 5' primer and a J-beta primer mix. TCRdb analysed the 5' RACE reads with MiXCR anew, one entry per CDR3 protein. The sample includes approximately 690,000 distinct CDR3 sequences, around 41% of them seen just once. Sequenced material: blood. These receptors all come from a man older than 75 in good health.

This clonotype turned up a few times. The chain combines TRBV29-1 with TRBJ1-2; 9 bases fit TRBD1. The junction had 14 bases not matched to a gene; V was cut back by 6 bases and J by 6 bases. The germline CDR1 and CDR2 sequences are SQVTM and ANQGSEA. CDR3 length: 15 residues. CDR3 sequence (DNA): TGCAGCGTCCCGGGACAGGGAGGGGGAGTTGATGGCTACACCTTC. Its protein is CSVPGQGGGVDGYTF.

This chain joins TRBV4-3 and TRBJ2-1; 9 bases fit TRBD2. CDR1 and CDR2 (germline): LGHNA, YSLEER. This CDR3 has 20 amino acids. The trim removed 0 bases at V and 13 bases at J, leaving 25 bases unmatched. The CDR3 reads CASSQDYLRAGGSLRETQFF. DNA of the CDR3: TGCGCCAGCAGCCAAGATTATTTAAGAGCGGGAGGAAGCCTAAGGGAGACCCAGTTCTTC.

The genes are TRBV6-5 and TRBJ1-2; 8 bases map to TRBD1. Looked up from germline, CDR1 is MNHEY and CDR2 is SVGAGI. The V gene end was trimmed by 6 bases and the J gene end by 7 bases; junction bases not matched to a gene: 4. CDR3 length: 12 amino acids. This CDR3 is CASSSDRVGYTF. CDR3 nucleotide sequence: TGTGCCAGCAGCTCGGACAGGGTTGGCTACACCTTC.

The chain has TRBV20-1 and TRBJ2-7; D gene uncertain. This CDR3 has 12 amino acids. With 4 bases removed from V and 3 bases from J, the gap between germline ends came to 10 bases. CDR1 is DFQATT and CDR2 is SNEGSKA in the germline V gene (reference sequence). CDR3 bases: TGCAGTGCTACGGACCATAACTACGAGCAGTACTTC. Its translation: CSATDHNYEQYF.

The chain joins TRBV7-2 to TRBJ1-2; the match to TRBD1 covers 8 bases. CDR1 is SGHTA, CDR2 FQGNSA, per germline. With V trimmed by 1 base and J by 4 bases, 5 bases remained unmatched. CDR3 length equals 15 residues. CDR3 in DNA: TGTGCCAGCAGCTTAGTTTGGACAGGGCCCTATGGCTACACCTTC. The encoded protein is CASSLVWTGPYGYTF.

The chain has TRBV29-1 and TRBJ2-5, with TRBD1 matching 10 bases. Germline trimming cut 7 bases from V and 11 bases from J; bases unmatched to any gene: 13. The CDR3 spans 13 residues. The germline V gene encodes CDR1 SQVTM and CDR2 ANQGSEA. The CDR3 nucleotides read TGCAGCGCGACAGGGGGCAAATCCTACGGGCAGTACTTC. Its translation: CSATGGKSYGQYF.

CDR3: CASSHADDTQYF. In DNA, the CDR3 is TGTGCCAGCAGTCATGCGGATGATACGCAGTATTTT. The V and J genes are TRBV11-3 and TRBJ2-3; D is unclear. V was trimmed by 6 bases and J by 6 bases, leaving 10 bases between them. This CDR3 spans 12 amino acids. CDR1 is SGHNT and CDR2 is YENEEA in the germline V gene.

V gene TRBV6-5 combines with J gene TRBJ2-3; 9 nucleotides line up with TRBD2. This CDR3 comprises 15 residues. V gave up 8 bases and J gave up 4 bases; unmatched junction bases: 10. Germline CDR1 and CDR2: MNHEY and SVGAGI. The CDR3 sequence: CASAFSGRNPDTQYF. CDR3 sequence (DNA): TGTGCCAGCGCCTTTAGCGGGAGAAATCCAGATACGCAGTATTTT.

This clonotype turned up a few times. V usage is TRBV28 and J usage is TRBJ2-7; D might be TRBD2 (6 bases). The V gene lost 8 bases and the J gene lost 5 bases, with 10 bases spanning the gap. Germline V gives CDR1 MDHEN, CDR2 SYDVKM. The CDR3 has 11 amino acids. The CDR3 is CASWERDEQYF. CDR3 DNA: TGTGCCAGCTGGGAGCGGGACGAGCAGTACTTC.

In its sample, this clonotype was seen once. The V and J genes are TRBV9 and TRBJ2-1; D is undetermined. CDR3 length: 14 amino acids. V was shortened by 0 bases and J by 10 bases, with 14 bases between the two germline ends. Germline V CDR1 and CDR2: SGDLS, YYNGEE. Here the CDR3 reads CASSVVPNTGEQFF. The CDR3 DNA sequence: TGTGCCAGCAGCGTAGTTCCCAACACCGGGGAGCAGTTCTTC.

The rearrangement joins TRBV7-3 to TRBJ1-2, with 9 bases fitting TRBD1. CDR1 is SGHTA, CDR2 FQGTGA, per germline. Germline trimming cut 5 bases from V and 7 bases from J; bases unmatched to any gene: 5. The length of the CDR3 is 13 residues. The CDR3 DNA sequence: TGTGCCAGCAGCCCGACAGGGGGAGTTGGCTACACCTTC. Translated: CASSPTGGVGYTF.

The rearrangement uses TRBV29-1 and TRBJ2-3; D gene ambiguous. V lost 8 bases, J lost 4 bases, and 13 bases lay in between. Germline V gene data show CDR1 as SQVTM and CDR2 as ANQGSEA. There are 12 residues in the CDR3. The CDR3 loop is CSSLTPPDTQYF. CDR3 nucleotide sequence: TGCAGCAGTCTCACCCCCCCAGATACGCAGTATTTT.

The rearrangement joins TRBV7-2 to TRBJ2-1; possibly TRBD2 for D (7 bases). The germline gives CDR1 SGHTA, CDR2 FQGNSA. The ends were cut back, 3 bases at V and 6 bases at J, with 12 bases in the middle. The CDR3 loop spans 14 amino acids. In nucleotides, the CDR3 is TGTGCCAGCAGCTTCCGGAGGGGGGGCAATGAGCAGTTCTTC. Translating gives CASSFRRGGNEQFF.

The V gene is TRBV20-1, the J gene TRBJ2-3; D is perhaps TRBD1 (5 bases). The ends were cut back, 5 bases at V and 2 bases at J, with 20 bases in the middle. From germline, CDR1 is DFQATT and CDR2 SNEGSKA (reference sequence). There are 16 residues in the CDR3. CDR3 sequence: CSADDEASGATDTQYF. The DNA for the CDR3 is TGCAGTGCTGACGACGAGGCTAGTGGGGCCACAGATACGCAGTATTTT.

This clonotype was seen only a few times. This sequence joins TRBV3-1 and TRBJ1-2; no definite D call. The V end lost 1 base, the J end lost 0 bases, and 6 bases lay between the germline ends. Germline CDR1 is LGHDT and CDR2 is YNNKEL (reference sequence). The CDR3 covers 14 residues. This CDR3 reads CASSQVKANYGYTF. The CDR3 DNA reads TGTGCCAGCAGCCAAGTTAAGGCTAACTATGGCTACACCTTC. Full variable domain (missing parts from reference TRBV3-1 and TRBJ1-2): DTAVSQTPKYLVTQMGNDKSIKCEQNLGHDTMYWYKQDSKKFLKIMFSYNNKELIINETVPNRFSPKSPDKAHLNLHINSLELGDSAVYFCASSQVKANYGYTFGSGTRLTVV.

The chain joins TRBV3-1 to TRBJ2-1, with 12 bases identical to TRBD2. The DNA end favors TRBJ2-7, so the J call may be wrong. The germline gives CDR1 LGHDT, CDR2 YNNKEL (reference sequence). CDR3 size: 18 residues. The CDR3 region is CASSQLRLAGVSYNEQYF. The CDR3 region has the DNA TGTGCCAGCAGCCAACTCAGACTAGCGGGAGTATCCTACAATGAGCAGTACTTC.

This chain joins TRBV5-1 and TRBJ2-5; 9 positions match TRBD2. Trimming cost V 0 bases and J 11 bases; bases outside gene matches: 11. The CDR3 covers 15 residues. Germline CDR1 and CDR2: SGHRS and YFSETQ. This chain's CDR3 is CASSLAGLANNEQYF. CDR3 nucleotide sequence: TGCGCCAGCAGCTTGGCGGGACTAGCTAACAATGAGCAGTACTTC.

The gene calls are TRBV5-1 and TRBJ1-2; the D is unclear. The germline CDR1 and CDR2 sequences are SGHRS and YFSETQ. The V and J ends lost 4 bases and 8 bases respectively, with 18 bases between them. The CDR3 contains 14 residues. The CDR3 spells CASSQDGALYGYTF. The DNA for the CDR3 is TGCGCCAGCAGCCAGGACGGAGCACTCTACGGCTACACCTTC. The complete variable domain, with remaining parts taken from reference TRBV5-1 and TRBJ1-2, reads KAGVTQTPRYLIKTRGQQVTLSCSPISGHRSVSWYQQTPGQGLQFLFEYFSETQRNKGNFPGRFSGRQFSNSRSEMNVSTLELGDSALYLCASSQDGALYGYTFGSGTRLTVV.

This clonotype was detected only a few times. In DNA form, the CDR3 reads TGCAGCGTTGAAACTTCAGGGGCCTATGGCTACACCTTC. It is translated as CSVETSGAYGYTF. The genes are TRBV29-1 and TRBJ1-2, with D possibly TRBD1 on 6 matching bases. The CDR3 extends over 13 amino acids. Trimming pared 2 bases from V and 4 bases from J, leaving 11 bases between. Per germline, CDR1 SQVTM and CDR2 ANQGSEA.

This rearrangement joins TRBV11-2 to TRBJ2-2, with D possibly TRBD1 on 5 matching bases. The germline V gene has CDR1 SGHAT and CDR2 FQNNGV. This CDR3 region has 14 residues. Trimming shortened V by 5 bases and J by 4 bases, and 11 bases separated the two germline ends. DNA of the CDR3: TGTGCCAGCAGCCGACGACAGCGCACCGGGGAGCTGTTTTTT. Translation gives CASSRRQRTGELFF.

The J gene is TRBJ1-5, the V gene TRBV6-2 or TRBV6-3; 8 bases map to TRBD1. With V trimmed by 6 bases and J by 5 bases, 9 bases remained unmatched. The CDR3 covers 15 residues. From germline, CDR1 is MNHEY and CDR2 SVGEGT. In DNA, the CDR3 is TGTGCCAGCAGATCAGGGGGCACTGGGTATCAGCCCCAGCATTTT. Residues: CASRSGGTGYQPQHF.

The chain links TRBV11-3 to TRBJ2-7, with TRBD2 as a possible D gene (6 bases). This CDR3 contains 13 residues. Germline V lookup: CDR1 SGHNT, CDR2 YENEEA. With 5 bases removed from V and 9 bases from J, the gap between germline ends came to 17 bases. The CDR3 loop reads CASSRTGDALQYF. In DNA form, the CDR3 reads TGTGCCAGCAGCAGAACGGGGGACGCACTGCAGTACTTC.